The rows below give T cell receptor beta chains drawn from one sample of a study of regulatory T cells in long-lasting Graves disease. TCRdb reprocessed the multiplex PCR reads via MiXCR and lists one record per CDR3 protein. The sample includes some 490,000 distinct CDR3 sequences, about 12% of them seen just once. The sample was also reused in another study, on T cells in Graves' hyperthyroidism and ophthalmopathy.

Sequencing used peripheral blood mononuclear cells (PBMCs), obtained at new diagnosis, from a patient treated with antithyroid drugs. Source of these receptors: a woman in her thirties with Graves disease. CDR3s include the opening cysteine and the closing phenylalanine or tryptophan. A D gene is named only where the DNA matches it firmly. Size values are once, few and many counts, or a class for expanded clones, and some rows have none.

j_call cdr3_length v_call clone_size d_call cdr3_aa cdr3_nt
TRBJ2-5 14 TRBV5-1 . TRBD1 CASSLGQGSGTQYF TGCGCCAGCAGCTTGGGACAGGGAAGCGGGACCCAGTACTTC
TRBJ1-1 14 TRBV18 many . CASSLHRDNTEAFF TGTGCCAGCTCACTACACAGGGACAACACTGAAGCTTTCTTT
TRBJ1-3 19 TRBV5-1 . . CASSPFIWTESTSGNTIYF TGCGCCAGCAGCCCATTTATTTGGACGGAGTCGACCTCTGGAAACACCATATATTTT
TRBJ1-2 14 TRBV3-1 . TRBD1 CASSPGTAPYGYTF TGTGCCAGCAGCCCCGGGACAGCCCCCTATGGCTACACCTTC
TRBJ1-3 14 TRBV5-6 . . CASSLGEIGNTIYF TGTGCCAGCAGCTTGGGGGAGATAGGAAACACCATATATTTT
TRBJ1-2 14 TRBV20-1 many . CSARDWAELYGYTF TGCAGTGCTAGAGATTGGGCGGAACTATATGGCTACACCTTC
TRBJ2-2 14 TRBV29-1 . TRBD1 CSVVTGESTGELFF TGCAGCGTTGTGACAGGGGAAAGTACCGGGGAGCTGTTTTTT
TRBJ2-3 14 TRBV20-1 few . CSAPKPLGGDTQYF TGCAGTGCACCGAAGCCCCTGGGAGGAGATACGCAGTATTTT
TRBJ1-1 14 TRBV18 many . CASSLLGRNTEAFF TGTGCCAGCTCACTTCTCGGCAGGAACACTGAAGCTTTCTTT
TRBJ1-1 13 TRBV9 many . CASSVKTGTEAFF TGTGCCAGCAGCGTAAAGACGGGGACTGAAGCTTTCTTT
TRBJ1-2 16 TRBV4-3 few . CASSQGWVVDVYGYTF TGCGCCAGCAGCCAAGGATGGGTGGTCGATGTCTATGGCTACACCTTC
TRBJ1-5 16 TRBV24-1 many . CATSDSKKGNNQPQHF TGTGCCACCAGTGACTCTAAAAAGGGCAACAATCAGCCCCAGCATTTT
TRBJ2-7 13 TRBV18 few . CASSGGSAYEQYF TGTGCCAGCTCAGGCGGGTCCGCTTACGAGCAGTACTTC
TRBJ2-7 15 TRBV7-9 few . CASSLAPSVSYEQYF TGTGCCAGCAGCTTAGCGCCTAGCGTCTCCTACGAGCAGTACTTC
TRBJ2-1 14 TRBV4-3 few . CASSQIRRGPWKFF TGCGCCAGCAGCCAAATCAGACGGGGCCCCTGGAAGTTCTTC
TRBJ2-1 19 TRBV28 many TRBD2 CASSLRWLAGRAPYNEQFF TGTGCCAGCAGTTTGCGGTGGCTAGCGGGAAGGGCCCCCTACAATGAGCAGTTCTTC
TRBJ2-2 13 TRBV28 many . CASSEPGTGELFF TGTGCCAGCAGCGAACCGGGGACAGGGGAGCTGTTTTTT
TRBJ2-7 12 TRBV30 . . CAWDSNTGEQYF TGTGCCTGGGACAGCAACACGGGGGAGCAGTACTTC
TRBJ2-2 15 TRBV6-2/TRBV6-3 many . CASSYSAANTGELFF TGTGCCAGCAGTTACTCAGCAGCGAACACCGGGGAGCTGTTTTTT
TRBJ2-7 15 TRBV20-1 . TRBD2 CSARASGSMFYEQYF TGCAGTGCTAGAGCTAGCGGGAGTATGTTCTACGAGCAGTACTTC
TRBJ2-1 15 TRBV20-1 . TRBD2 CSARDATSAYNEQFF TGCAGTGCTAGAGATGCAACTAGCGCCTACAATGAGCAGTTCTTC
TRBJ1-5 15 TRBV19 many . CASSIASGSNQPQHF TGTGCCAGTAGTATAGCTTCGGGCAGCAATCAGCCCCAGCATTTT
TRBJ1-6 13 TRBV20-1 many . CSAGSAGNSPLHF TGCAGTGCTGGCAGCGCGGGTAATTCACCCCTCCACTTT
TRBJ2-7 17 TRBV13 many TRBD2 CASSLGLAGGGTYEQYF TGTGCCAGCAGCCTAGGACTAGCGGGAGGAGGGACCTACGAGCAGTACTTC
TRBJ2-7 14 TRBV11-2 . . CASSFDGRVYEQYF TGTGCCAGCAGCTTCGATGGGAGAGTCTACGAGCAGTACTTC
TRBJ2-2 14 TRBV10-1 few . CASSAGQHTGELFF TGCGCCAGCAGTGCCGGACAGCACACCGGGGAGCTGTTTTTT
TRBJ2-7 14 TRBV7-3 many . CASSLYGSPNEQYF TGTGCCAGCAGCTTATACGGGAGCCCCAACGAGCAGTACTTC
TRBJ2-3 16 TRBV11-1 many . CASSSWTGPSTDTQYF TGTGCCAGCAGCTCATGGACGGGTCCTAGCACAGATACGCAGTATTTT
TRBJ2-7 13 TRBV11-3 few . CASSGLVGYEQYF TGTGCCAGCAGCGGGCTGGTAGGGTACGAGCAGTACTTC
TRBJ2-4 17 TRBV11-2 many . CASSLVGRALAKNIQYF TGTGCCAGCAGCTTAGTTGGGCGGGCCCTAGCCAAAAACATTCAGTACTTC
TRBJ1-4 15 TRBV19 . . CASSKTGRDNEKLFF TGTGCCAGTAGTAAGACAGGAAGAGATAATGAAAAACTGTTTTTT
TRBJ2-7 15 TRBV11-2 many . CASSLESGSSYEQYF TGTGCCAGCAGCTTAGAATCCGGAAGCTCCTACGAGCAGTACTTC
TRBJ2-1 14 TRBV28 many . CASSSLSGYNEQFF TGTGCCAGCAGTTCACTGAGCGGCTACAATGAGCAGTTCTTC
TRBJ1-1 13 TRBV24-1 many . CATSRSQNTEAFF TGTGCCACCAGTCGGAGCCAGAACACTGAAGCTTTCTTT
TRBJ1-2 13 TRBV20-1 many TRBD1 CSAGTGPNYGYTF TGCAGTGCTGGGACAGGACCTAACTATGGCTACACCTTC
TRBJ2-7 17 TRBV28 many TRBD1 CASSGVGGRGLIYEQYF TGTGCCAGCAGTGGCGTTGGCGGCAGGGGGCTGATCTACGAGCAGTACTTC
TRBJ2-7 14 TRBV10-1 many . CASSESTRPHEQYF TGCGCCAGCAGTGAGTCGACCCGTCCTCACGAGCAGTACTTC
TRBJ2-1 15 TRBV4-2 . TRBD2 CASNLRERDGNEQFF TGTGCCAGCAACCTCCGGGAGCGGGATGGGAATGAGCAGTTCTTC
TRBJ1-2 15 TRBV14 few TRBD1 CANSQAGQGGYGYTF TGTGCCAACAGCCAAGCGGGACAGGGAGGCTATGGCTACACCTTC
TRBJ2-1 15 TRBV5-1 many . CASSLVSSSYNEQFF TGTGCCAGCAGCTTAGTCTCGAGCTCCTACAATGAGCAGTTCTTC
TRBJ2-5 14 TRBV20-1 many TRBD1 CSAWPRTGQETQYF TGCAGTGCTTGGCCTCGGACAGGTCAAGAGACCCAGTACTTC
TRBJ2-5 13 TRBV7-2 . . CASPPDRQETQYF TGTGCCAGTCCCCCGGACAGACAAGAGACCCAGTACTTC
TRBJ2-7 17 TRBV12-3/TRBV12-4 many . CASRQGGLRGRAHEQYF TGTGCCAGCCGGCAGGGGGGTCTCCGCGGGAGAGCTCACGAGCAGTACTTC
TRBJ2-3 17 TRBV11-1 many . CASTPRWWQNQADTQYF TGTGCCAGCACCCCACGGTGGTGGCAGAACCAGGCAGATACGCAGTATTTT
TRBJ2-3 14 TRBV5-6 few . CASSLNRDVYTQYF TGTGCCAGCAGCTTGAATCGGGATGTGTATACGCAGTATTTT
TRBJ1-2 15 TRBV6-2/TRBV6-3 many TRBD1 CASSNQGGQHYGYTF TGTGCCAGCAGCAACCAGGGGGGACAGCATTATGGCTACACCTTC
TRBJ1-5 14 TRBV15 . . CATSRDRRVEPQHF TGTGCCACCAGCAGAGATCGGAGGGTCGAGCCCCAGCATTTT
TRBJ2-4 17 TRBV13 many TRBD2 CASSLEKRGYHKNIQYF TGTGCCAGCAGCTTAGAGAAGCGGGGTTACCACAAAAACATTCAGTACTTC
TRBJ1-5 15 TRBV7-2 . . CASSLGDGYNQPQHF TGTGCCAGCAGCTTGGGGGACGGTTACAATCAGCCCCAGCATTTT
TRBJ2-7 13 TRBV6-5 few TRBD1 CASSSTGGDEQYF TGTGCCAGCAGTTCGACAGGGGGCGACGAGCAGTACTTC